This T cell receptor beta chain was retrieved from a study of CD8+ T cells in alopecia areata. The junction had 15 bases not matched to a gene; V was cut back by 4 bases and J by 2 bases. CDR1 SEHNR and CDR2 FQNEAQ come from the germline V gene (reference sequence). The CDR3 covers 18 residues. Sequencing relied on a cDNA template that was reverse transcribed from extracted RNA. Only in-frame clones appear in the TCRdb table, and some are missing; sequencing was by immunoSEQ multiplex PCR. The data hold over 150,000 clones, with more than 50% observed a single time. Study observations and caveats: Sequenced scalp T cells also include alphabeta T cells resident in normal skin.

This clone was seen more than once but under ten times. Its antigen is as yet unknown. This TCR derives from a human donor in good health. The chain is built from TRBV7-9 and TRBJ2-3; 7 bases are a match to TRBD2. The sequencing input was CD8+ T cells sorted from blood. Here the CDR3 DNA reads TGTGCCAGCAGCTCACTCGGGAGCGGTGGGAGGGACACAGATACGCAGTATTTT. Protein sequence: CASSSLGSGGRDTDTQYF.